Listed below are T cell receptor beta chains from one sample, sequenced in a study of blood T cell repertoires in COVID-19. Assay used: immunoSEQ multiplex PCR; TCRdb lists only in-frame clones, some missing. The table lists 140,000 or so clones, just under 90% of them singletons. Sequencing was performed on peripheral blood. These receptors all stem from a woman aged 45-59 years with active or convalescent COVID-19. Both conserved end residues are part of each CDR3. The order of the fields is V gene, J gene, clone size, CDR3 protein. Size is omitted from some rows. Given values are once, few, many or a class for expanded clones.

v_call: TRBV15; j_call: TRBJ1-1; clone_size: .; cdr3_aa: CATSREGTGYTEAFF
v_call: TRBV30; j_call: TRBJ1-4; clone_size: .; cdr3_aa: CAWSVLRSRTGFRVGEKLFF
v_call: TRBV4-3; j_call: TRBJ2-2; clone_size: .; cdr3_aa: CASSQRKLAGGPTGELFF
v_call: TRBV3-1/TRBV3-2; j_call: TRBJ2-7; clone_size: .; cdr3_aa: CASSQLGANYEQYF
v_call: TRBV30; j_call: TRBJ1-1; clone_size: .; cdr3_aa: CAWKSAPEEEAFF
v_call: TRBV7-9; j_call: TRBJ2-7; clone_size: .; cdr3_aa: CASSWGRATYEQYF
v_call: TRBV5-1; j_call: TRBJ2-3; clone_size: .; cdr3_aa: CASKSTGGDTQYF
v_call: TRBV29-1; j_call: TRBJ1-4; clone_size: once; cdr3_aa: CSVGGGGGEKLFF
v_call: TRBV28; j_call: TRBJ1-3; clone_size: .; cdr3_aa: CASSVGQGNTIYF
v_call: TRBV7-8; j_call: TRBJ1-2; clone_size: once; cdr3_aa: CASSLDEYYGYTF
v_call: TRBV4-2; j_call: TRBJ1-4; clone_size: .; cdr3_aa: CASSQDGTADEKLFF
v_call: TRBV24-1; j_call: TRBJ2-1; clone_size: .; cdr3_aa: CATSVALAGRREQFF
v_call: TRBV19; j_call: TRBJ1-5; clone_size: .; cdr3_aa: CATRGLNQPQHF
v_call: TRBV5-5; j_call: TRBJ1-1; clone_size: .; cdr3_aa: CASSFGSRGNTEAFF
v_call: TRBV30; j_call: TRBJ1-2; clone_size: .; cdr3_aa: CAWSVGQFNYGYTF
v_call: TRBV9; j_call: TRBJ2-2; clone_size: .; cdr3_aa: CASSLRGQGAGELFF
v_call: TRBV15; j_call: TRBJ1-5; clone_size: .; cdr3_aa: CATSRHLPGRRSNQPQHF
v_call: TRBV4-1; j_call: TRBJ2-1; clone_size: .; cdr3_aa: CASSQPGRREGYEQFF
v_call: TRBV19; j_call: TRBJ1-2; clone_size: .; cdr3_aa: CASSIVTATFGYTF
v_call: TRBV28; j_call: TRBJ2-2; clone_size: .; cdr3_aa: CASSSSSPNTGELFF
v_call: TRBV27; j_call: TRBJ2-5; clone_size: many; cdr3_aa: CASSSGTGGAETQYF
v_call: TRBV19; j_call: TRBJ1-5; clone_size: .; cdr3_aa: CASSISGQAPYGPQHF
v_call: TRBV7-8; j_call: TRBJ2-3; clone_size: .; cdr3_aa: CASSPLAGGNGDTQYF
v_call: TRBV7-9; j_call: TRBJ2-5; clone_size: .; cdr3_aa: CASSGGGAETQYF
v_call: TRBV20-1; j_call: TRBJ2-3; clone_size: .; cdr3_aa: CSASPGDTQYF
v_call: TRBV27; j_call: TRBJ2-2; clone_size: .; cdr3_aa: CASSPGLEAGELFF
v_call: TRBV11-2; j_call: TRBJ1-6; clone_size: .; cdr3_aa: CASSLARGNNSPLHF
v_call: TRBV10-3; j_call: TRBJ1-1; clone_size: .; cdr3_aa: CAISVRTPNTEAFF
v_call: TRBV2; j_call: TRBJ1-6; clone_size: .; cdr3_aa: CASTESPNSPLHF
v_call: TRBV7-9; j_call: TRBJ1-1; clone_size: .; cdr3_aa: CASSLQGGNTEAFF
v_call: TRBV5-1; j_call: TRBJ2-3; clone_size: .; cdr3_aa: CASSFLQLAELGDTQYF
v_call: TRBV29-1; j_call: TRBJ2-1; clone_size: .; cdr3_aa: CSHRPGNNEQFF
v_call: TRBV29-1; j_call: TRBJ1-1; clone_size: .; cdr3_aa: CSVRAQLNTEAFF
v_call: TRBV7-2; j_call: TRBJ2-5; clone_size: .; cdr3_aa: CASSSFIAGGKETQYF
v_call: TRBV6-1; j_call: TRBJ2-1; clone_size: .; cdr3_aa: CASSEALRNNEQFF
v_call: TRBV20-1; j_call: TRBJ1-1; clone_size: .; cdr3_aa: CSALRNTEAFF
v_call: TRBV3-1/TRBV3-2; j_call: TRBJ1-1; clone_size: .; cdr3_aa: CASSSRQGAEAFF
v_call: TRBV7-9; j_call: TRBJ2-5; clone_size: .; cdr3_aa: CASSLYTSGVVGTQYF
v_call: TRBV12-3/TRBV12-4; j_call: TRBJ1-2; clone_size: .; cdr3_aa: CASSLRQGRGYTF
v_call: TRBV6-2/TRBV6-3; j_call: TRBJ2-1; clone_size: .; cdr3_aa: CASSIAGGYNEQFF
v_call: TRBV9; j_call: TRBJ2-1; clone_size: .; cdr3_aa: CASSVGHRDNEQFF
v_call: TRBV27; j_call: TRBJ1-2; clone_size: .; cdr3_aa: CASSRLGQGYGYTF
v_call: TRBV19; j_call: TRBJ2-1; clone_size: .; cdr3_aa: CASTRWAGDEQFF
v_call: TRBV19; j_call: TRBJ2-7; clone_size: .; cdr3_aa: CASSTGANEQYF
v_call: TRBV10-3; j_call: TRBJ1-5; clone_size: .; cdr3_aa: CAISGDRDQPQHF
v_call: TRBV7-8; j_call: TRBJ2-5; clone_size: .; cdr3_aa: CASSQPRGRVGQETQYF
v_call: TRBV7-9; j_call: TRBJ1-1; clone_size: .; cdr3_aa: CASSLVLGMNTEAFF
v_call: TRBV7-2; j_call: TRBJ1-1; clone_size: .; cdr3_aa: CASSFLARNTEAFF
v_call: TRBV25-1; j_call: TRBJ2-3; clone_size: .; cdr3_aa: CASSEGQGVGDTQYF